The entry below gives a single TCR beta chain sequence along with its context. The data were obtained in a study of CD8 T cells in Susac syndrome. V was shortened by 2 bases and J by 3 bases, with 26 bases between the two germline ends. The CDR3 extends over 19 amino acids. Per the germline V gene, CDR1 is SNHLY and CDR2 is FYNNEI. The sequenced target, TCR beta, came from blood CD8+ and CD4+ T cells. TEMRA cells were FACS-enriched, unlike CD8+ and CD4+ T cells, which were negatively isolated. Reverse transcription of roughly 0.5 to 1 ug RNA was performed with random hexamers. TCRdb called the immunoSEQ multiplex PCR reads again in MiXCR, with one record for every CDR3 protein. The sample lists hundreds of thousands of distinct CDR3 sequences, 70% to 90% occurring once.

Sequenced sample: CD8+ T cells from PBMCs. The source is a human donor with multiple sclerosis. V is TRBV2 and J is TRBJ2-7; tentative D call: TRBD1 (6 bases). CDR3 nucleotide sequence: TGTGCCAGCAGTGAAATGGTCGGGCGGAGACAGGCCCACGGCTACGAGCAGTACTTC. This gives the protein CASSEMVGRRQAHGYEQYF.